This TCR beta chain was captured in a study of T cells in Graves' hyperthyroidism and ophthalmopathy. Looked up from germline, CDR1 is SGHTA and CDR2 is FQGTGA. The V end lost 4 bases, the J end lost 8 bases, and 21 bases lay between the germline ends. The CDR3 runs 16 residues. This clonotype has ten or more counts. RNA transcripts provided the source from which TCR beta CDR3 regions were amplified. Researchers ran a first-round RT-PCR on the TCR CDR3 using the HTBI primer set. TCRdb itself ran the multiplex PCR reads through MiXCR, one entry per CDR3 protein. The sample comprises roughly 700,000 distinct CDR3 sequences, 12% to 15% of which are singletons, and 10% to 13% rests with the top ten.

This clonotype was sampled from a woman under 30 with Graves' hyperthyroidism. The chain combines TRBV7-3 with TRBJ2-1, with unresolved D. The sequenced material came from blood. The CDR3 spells CASSSPMAPRMDEQFF. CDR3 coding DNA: TGTGCCAGCAGCTCCCCTATGGCGCCTAGAATGGATGAGCAGTTCTTC.